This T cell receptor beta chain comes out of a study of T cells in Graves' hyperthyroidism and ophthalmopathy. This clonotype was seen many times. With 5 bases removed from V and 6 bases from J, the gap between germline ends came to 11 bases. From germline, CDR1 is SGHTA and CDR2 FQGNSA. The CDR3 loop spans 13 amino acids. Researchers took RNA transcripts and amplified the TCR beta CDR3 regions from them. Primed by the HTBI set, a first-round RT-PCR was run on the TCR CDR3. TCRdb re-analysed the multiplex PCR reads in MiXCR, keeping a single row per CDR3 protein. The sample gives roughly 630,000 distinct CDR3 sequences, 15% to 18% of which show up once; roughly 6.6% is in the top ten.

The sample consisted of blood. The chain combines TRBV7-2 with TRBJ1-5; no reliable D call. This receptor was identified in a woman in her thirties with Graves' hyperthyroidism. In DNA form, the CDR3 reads TGTGCCAGCAGCGGAAAAAGTCGTCAGCCCCAGCATTTT. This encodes CASSGKSRQPQHF.